This is a list of T cell receptor beta chains from one sample in a study of blood T cells in healthy people across ages. A single record per CDR3 protein comes from TCRdb applying MiXCR to the 5' RACE reads. This sample has about 1.4 million distinct CDR3 sequences, with roughly 64% found just once. The source material was blood. The receptors derive from a man between 18 and 29 years old in good health. Each CDR3 is given with its conserved first and last residue. The D gene is left open where the match is weak. Size values are once, few and many counts, or a class for expanded clones, and some rows have none.

clone size	J gene	D gene	V gene	CDR3 protein	CDR3 DNA
NA	TRBJ1-2	NA	TRBV29-1	CSVEASRQSGYTF	TGCAGCGTTGAAGCGTCCCGTCAGTCTGGCTACACCTTC
few	TRBJ1-3	NA	TRBV12-3/TRBV12-4	CASSLESYSGNTIYF	TGTGCCAGCAGTTTGGAATCTTACTCTGGAAACACCATATATTTT
NA	TRBJ1-1	NA	TRBV6-1	CASSYGQMNTVAFF	TGTGCCAGCAGCTACGGACAGATGAACACTGTAGCTTTCTTT
once	TRBJ2-5	NA	TRBV5-4	CASGAAQNKKGETQYF	TGTGCCTCTGGGGCAGCCCAGAACAAGAAAGGGGAGACCCAGTACTTC
NA	TRBJ2-4	NA	TRBV7-9	CASSSDGIPAKNIQYF	TGTGCCAGCAGCTCGGACGGAATCCCAGCCAAAAACATTCAGTACTTC
NA	TRBJ2-3	TRBD2	TRBV6-6	CASSRPTSGGRKDTQYF	TGTGCCAGCAGTCGACCCACTAGCGGGGGTCGCAAAGATACGCAGTATTTT
NA	TRBJ2-3	TRBD1	TRBV7-3	CASSPTGTGYSDTQYF	TGTGCCAGCAGCCCTACCGGGACAGGGTATTCAGATACGCAGTATTTT
NA	TRBJ2-7	NA	TRBV27	CASLGPRNEQYF	TGTGCCAGCCTTGGACCCCGGAACGAGCAGTACTTC
NA	TRBJ1-2	TRBD1	TRBV4-3	CASSQEQGARGYTF	TGCGCCAGCAGCCAAGAACAGGGGGCGCGTGGCTACACCTTC
NA	TRBJ2-6	TRBD2	TRBV30	CAWSSGGGANVLTF	TGTGCCTGGAGTTCGGGAGGTGGGGCCAACGTCCTGACTTTC
NA	TRBJ2-7	NA	TRBV7-6	CASSIGGPNYEQYF	TGTGCCAGCAGCATCGGGGGGCCCAACTACGAGCAGTACTTC
few	TRBJ2-7	TRBD2	TRBV3-1	CASKTSFSTEQYF	TGTGCCAGCAAGACTAGCTTTTCGACCGAGCAGTACTTC
NA	TRBJ2-3	TRBD2	TRBV27	CASSRLTSDSTDTQYF	TGTGCCAGCAGCAGACTGACTAGCGATAGCACAGATACGCAGTATTTT
NA	TRBJ2-4	NA	TRBV28	CASSLGGWQYF	TGTGCCAGCAGTTTGGGGGGCTGGCAGTACTTC
few	TRBJ2-4	NA	TRBV10-3	CAISETGTQTKNIQYF	TGTGCCATCAGTGAAACCGGGACTCAGACCAAAAACATTCAGTACTTC
NA	TRBJ2-6	TRBD1	TRBV25-1	CASSGGQGLDSSGANVLTF	TGTGCCAGCAGTGGGGGACAGGGCCTCGACTCCTCTGGGGCCAACGTCCTGACTTTC
many	TRBJ2-7	TRBD1	TRBV6-5	CASSRTGPYEQYF	TGTGCCAGCAGTAGGACAGGACCCTACGAGCAGTACTTC
few	TRBJ2-7	NA	TRBV27	CASRIKSPYEQYF	TGTGCCAGCAGGATCAAAAGCCCCTACGAGCAGTACTTC
NA	TRBJ1-1	TRBD1	TRBV6-5	CASSPTGLRPEAFF	TGTGCCAGCAGCCCGACAGGGCTGAGACCTGAAGCTTTCTTT
NA	TRBJ2-7	NA	TRBV12-3/TRBV12-4	CASSLRAGGGYEQYF	TGTGCCAGCAGTTTGAGGGCAGGGGGGGGCTACGAGCAGTACTTC
NA	TRBJ2-6	NA	TRBV24-1	CATSDYRAGANVLTF	TGTGCCACCAGTGATTACAGGGCTGGGGCCAACGTCCTGACTTTC
NA	TRBJ2-7	NA	TRBV27	CASSLSRAGNEQYF	TGTGCCAGCAGTTTATCCCGGGCAGGGAACGAGCAGTACTTC
few	TRBJ2-1	TRBD1	TRBV6-6	CASGSGQGNNEQFF	TGTGCCAGCGGCTCCGGACAGGGGAACAATGAGCAGTTCTTC
few	TRBJ2-5	NA	TRBV4-1	CASSPAGLPQETQYF	TGCGCCAGCAGTCCCGCGGGACTTCCCCAAGAGACCCAGTACTTC
NA	TRBJ2-1	NA	TRBV20-1	CSARRESGYEQFF	TGCAGTGCTAGGAGGGAGTCGGGGTATGAGCAGTTCTTC
NA	TRBJ2-7	TRBD2	TRBV27	CASSLYQLAGVYEQYF	TGTGCCAGCAGTTTATACCAACTAGCGGGAGTCTACGAGCAGTACTTC
NA	TRBJ2-3	NA	TRBV27	CASSFSRADTQYF	TGTGCCAGCAGTTTTTCCCGTGCAGATACGCAGTATTTT
NA	TRBJ1-2	NA	TRBV6-6	CASSYFPKEGYGYTF	TGTGCCAGCAGTTATTTTCCCAAGGAAGGCTATGGCTACACCTTC
NA	TRBJ1-2	TRBD1	TRBV10-3	CAISGSPGQGNYGYTF	TGTGCCATCAGTGGCTCCCCGGGACAGGGGAACTATGGCTACACCTTC
NA	TRBJ2-5	TRBD2	TRBV3-1	CASSQGFKRGGSETQYF	TGTGCCAGCAGCCAAGGTTTCAAGCGGGGGGGCTCTGAGACCCAGTACTTC
NA	TRBJ2-2	NA	TRBV15	CATSKSGGPITGELFF	TGTGCCACCAGCAAGAGTGGGGGGCCGATTACCGGGGAGCTGTTTTTT